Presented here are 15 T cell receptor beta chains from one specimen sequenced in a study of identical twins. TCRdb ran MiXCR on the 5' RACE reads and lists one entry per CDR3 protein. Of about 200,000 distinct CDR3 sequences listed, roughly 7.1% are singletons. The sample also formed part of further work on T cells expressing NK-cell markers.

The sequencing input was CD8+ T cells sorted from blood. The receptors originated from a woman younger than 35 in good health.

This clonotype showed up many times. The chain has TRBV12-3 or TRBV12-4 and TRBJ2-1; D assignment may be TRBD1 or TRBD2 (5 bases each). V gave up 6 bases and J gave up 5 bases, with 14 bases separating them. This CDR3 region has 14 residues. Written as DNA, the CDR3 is TGTGCCAGCAGCCTCGGGGCCGCCGACAATGAGCAGTTCTTC. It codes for CASSLGAADNEQFF.

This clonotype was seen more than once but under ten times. The CDR3 region has the DNA TGTGCCATCAGCTCCTATCGCGGGGGCCCCACAGATACGCAGTATTTT. Its protein product is CAISSYRGGPTDTQYF. This chain connects TRBV10-3 to TRBJ2-3, with a possible D match to TRBD2 (7 bases). Germline V gives CDR1 ENHRY, CDR2 SYGVKD. V was trimmed by 6 bases and J by 2 bases, leaving 18 bases between them. The CDR3 covers 16 residues.

The CDR3 loop reads CASRGHRGEQYF. CDR3 DNA: TGCGCCAGCAGAGGTCACAGAGGGGAGCAGTACTTC. The chain is built from TRBV5-1 and TRBJ2-7; tentative D call: TRBD2 (5 bases). This CDR3 contains 12 residues. In germline, CDR1 is SGHRS, CDR2 YFSETQ. The V and J ends lost 5 bases and 7 bases respectively, with 13 bases between them. Drawing the rest from reference TRBV5-1 and TRBJ2-7, the complete variable domain is KAGVTQTPRYLIKTRGQQVTLSCSPISGHRSVSWYQQTPGQGLQFLFEYFSETQRNKGNFPGRFSGRQFSNSRSEMNVSTLELGDSALYLCASRGHRGEQYFGPGTRLTVT.

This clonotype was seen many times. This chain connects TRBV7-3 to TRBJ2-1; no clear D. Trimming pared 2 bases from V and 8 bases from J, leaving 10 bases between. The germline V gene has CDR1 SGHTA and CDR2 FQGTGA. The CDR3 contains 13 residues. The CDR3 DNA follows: TGTGCCAGCAGCTTACTAGGAAGTGATGAGCAGTTCTTC. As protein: CASSLLGSDEQFF. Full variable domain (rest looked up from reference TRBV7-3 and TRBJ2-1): GAGVSQTPSNKVTEKGKYVELRCDPISGHTALYWYRQSLGQGPEFLIYFQGTGAADDSGLPNDRFFAVRPEGSVSTLKIQRTERGDSAVYLCASSLLGSDEQFFGPGTRLTVL.

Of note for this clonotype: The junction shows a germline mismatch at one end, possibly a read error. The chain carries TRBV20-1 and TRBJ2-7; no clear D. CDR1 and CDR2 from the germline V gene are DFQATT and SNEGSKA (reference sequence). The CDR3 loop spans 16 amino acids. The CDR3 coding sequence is TGCTGTGCTAGAGATCTGATTTTTTCCCAACCCTACGAGCAGTACTTC. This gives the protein CCARDLIFSQPYEQYF.

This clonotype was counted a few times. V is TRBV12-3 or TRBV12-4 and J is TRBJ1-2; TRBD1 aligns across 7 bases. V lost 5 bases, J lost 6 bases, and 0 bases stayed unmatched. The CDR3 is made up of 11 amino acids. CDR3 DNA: TGTGCCAGCAGTGGGACAGATGGCTACACCTTC. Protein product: CASSGTDGYTF.

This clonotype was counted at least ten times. The CDR3 protein is CASSLEGGIGNQPQHF. The CDR3 DNA sequence: TGTGCCAGCAGCTTAGAGGGGGGTATCGGCAATCAGCCCCAGCATTTT. The chain is built from TRBV7-8 and TRBJ1-5; maybe TRBD1 (6 bases). CDR1 SGHVS and CDR2 FQNEAQ come from the germline V gene. The germline V and J ends were trimmed by 1 base and 2 bases, with 12 bases remaining between them. The CDR3 loop spans 16 amino acids.

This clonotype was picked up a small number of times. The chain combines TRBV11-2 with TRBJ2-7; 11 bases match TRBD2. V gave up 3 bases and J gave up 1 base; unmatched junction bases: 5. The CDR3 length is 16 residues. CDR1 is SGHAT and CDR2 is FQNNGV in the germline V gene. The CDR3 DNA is TGTGCCAGCAGCTTCTCCGGGACTAGCGGATCCTACGAGCAGTACTTC. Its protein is CASSFSGTSGSYEQYF.

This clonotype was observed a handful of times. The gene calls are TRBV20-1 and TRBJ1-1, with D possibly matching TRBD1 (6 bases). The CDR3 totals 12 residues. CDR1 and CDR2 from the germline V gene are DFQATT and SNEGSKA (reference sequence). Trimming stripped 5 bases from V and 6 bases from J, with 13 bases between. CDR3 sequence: CSAQQGLSEAFF. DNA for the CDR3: TGCAGTGCTCAACAGGGTTTGTCTGAAGCTTTCTTT.

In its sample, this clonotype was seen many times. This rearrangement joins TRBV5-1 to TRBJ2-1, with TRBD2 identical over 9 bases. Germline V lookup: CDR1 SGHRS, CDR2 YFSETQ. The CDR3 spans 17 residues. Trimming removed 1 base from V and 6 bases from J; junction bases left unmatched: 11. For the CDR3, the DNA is TGCGCCAGCAGCTTGATAGGGTCCGGGACTAGCAGCAATGAGCAGTTCTTC. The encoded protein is CASSLIGSGTSSNEQFF.

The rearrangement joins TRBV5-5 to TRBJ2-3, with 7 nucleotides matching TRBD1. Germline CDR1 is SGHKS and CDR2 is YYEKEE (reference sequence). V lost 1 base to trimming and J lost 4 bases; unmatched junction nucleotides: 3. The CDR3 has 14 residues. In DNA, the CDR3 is TGTGCCAGCAGCTTGCACCAGGGGGCAGATACGCAGTATTTT. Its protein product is CASSLHQGADTQYF.

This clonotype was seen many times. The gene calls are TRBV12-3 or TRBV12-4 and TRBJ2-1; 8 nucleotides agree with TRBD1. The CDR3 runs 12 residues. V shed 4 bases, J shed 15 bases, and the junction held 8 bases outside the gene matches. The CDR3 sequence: CASSSVKGTGFF. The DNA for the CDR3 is TGTGCCAGCAGTTCGGTCAAGGGGACAGGGTTCTTC.

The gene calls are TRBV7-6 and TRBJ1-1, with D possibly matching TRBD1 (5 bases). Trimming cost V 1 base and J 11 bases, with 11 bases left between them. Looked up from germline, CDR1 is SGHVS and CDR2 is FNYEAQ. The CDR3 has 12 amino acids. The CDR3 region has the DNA TGTGCCAGCAGCTTAGACGGGTGGGGGGCTTTCTTT. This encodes CASSLDGWGAFF.

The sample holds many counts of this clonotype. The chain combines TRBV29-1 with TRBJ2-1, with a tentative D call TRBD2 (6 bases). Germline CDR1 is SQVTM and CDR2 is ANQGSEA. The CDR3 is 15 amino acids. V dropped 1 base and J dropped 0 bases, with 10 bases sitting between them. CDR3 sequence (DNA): TGCAGCGTTGAAGGTTTCGGGAGCTCCTACAATGAGCAGTTCTTC. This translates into CSVEGFGSSYNEQFF.

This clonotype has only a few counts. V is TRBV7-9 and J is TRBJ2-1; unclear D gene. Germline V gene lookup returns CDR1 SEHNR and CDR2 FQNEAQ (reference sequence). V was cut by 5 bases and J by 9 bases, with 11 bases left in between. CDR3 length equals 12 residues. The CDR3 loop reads CASSRILGEQFF. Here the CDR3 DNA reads TGTGCCAGCAGCCGGATACTGGGTGAGCAGTTCTTC.